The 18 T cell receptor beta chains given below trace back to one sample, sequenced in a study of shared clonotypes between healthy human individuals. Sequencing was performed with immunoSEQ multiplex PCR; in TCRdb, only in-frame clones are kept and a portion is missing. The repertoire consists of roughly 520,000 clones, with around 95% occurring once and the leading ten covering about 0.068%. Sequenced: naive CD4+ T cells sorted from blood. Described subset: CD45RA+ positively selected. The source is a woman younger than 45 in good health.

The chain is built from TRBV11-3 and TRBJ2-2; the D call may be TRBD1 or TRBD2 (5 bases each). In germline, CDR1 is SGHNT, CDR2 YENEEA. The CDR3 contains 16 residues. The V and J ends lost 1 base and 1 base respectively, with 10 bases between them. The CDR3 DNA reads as TGTGCCAGCAGCTTAGGAGGGACCCTGAACACCGGGGAGCTGTTTTTT. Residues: CASSLGGTLNTGELFF.

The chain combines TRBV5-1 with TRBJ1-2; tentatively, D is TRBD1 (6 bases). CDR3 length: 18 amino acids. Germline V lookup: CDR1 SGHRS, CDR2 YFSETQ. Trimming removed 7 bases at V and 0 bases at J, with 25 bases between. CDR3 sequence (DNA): TGCGCCAGCTCCCCAGAGTGGCCAGGGGTAGGATCTAACTATGGCTACACCTTC. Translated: CASSPEWPGVGSNYGYTF.

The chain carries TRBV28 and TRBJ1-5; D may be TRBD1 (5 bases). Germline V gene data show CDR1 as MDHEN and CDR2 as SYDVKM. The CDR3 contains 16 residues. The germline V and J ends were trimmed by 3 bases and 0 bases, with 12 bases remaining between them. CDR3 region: CASSLFGTLSNQPQHF. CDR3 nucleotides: TGTGCCAGCAGTTTGTTCGGGACCCTTAGCAATCAGCCCCAGCATTTT.

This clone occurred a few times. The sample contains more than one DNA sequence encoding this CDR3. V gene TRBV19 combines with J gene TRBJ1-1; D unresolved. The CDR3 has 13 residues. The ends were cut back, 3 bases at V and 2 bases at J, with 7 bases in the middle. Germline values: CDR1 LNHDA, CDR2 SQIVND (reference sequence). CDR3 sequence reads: CASSIRGNTEAFF. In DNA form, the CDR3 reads TGTGCCAGTAGTATCCGGGGAAACACTGAAGCTTTCTTT.

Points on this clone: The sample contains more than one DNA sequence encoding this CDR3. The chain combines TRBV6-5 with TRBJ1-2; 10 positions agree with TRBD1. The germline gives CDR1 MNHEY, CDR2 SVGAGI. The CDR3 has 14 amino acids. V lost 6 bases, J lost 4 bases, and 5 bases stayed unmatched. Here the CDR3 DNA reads TGTGCCAGCAGAGCGGGACAGGGGACCTATGGCTACACCTTC. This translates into CASRAGQGTYGYTF.

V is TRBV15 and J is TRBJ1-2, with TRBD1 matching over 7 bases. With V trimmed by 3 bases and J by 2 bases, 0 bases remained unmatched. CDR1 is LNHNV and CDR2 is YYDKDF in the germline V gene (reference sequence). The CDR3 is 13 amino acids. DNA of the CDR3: TGTGCCACCAGCAGGGACAGGAACTATGGCTACACCTTC. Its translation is CATSRDRNYGYTF. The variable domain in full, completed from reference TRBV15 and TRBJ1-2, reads DAMVIQNPRYQVTQFGKPVTLSCSQTLNHNVMYWYQQKSSQAPKLLFHYYDKDFNNEADTPDNFQSRRPNTSFCFLDIRSPGLGDTAMYLCATSRDRNYGYTFGSGTRLTVV.

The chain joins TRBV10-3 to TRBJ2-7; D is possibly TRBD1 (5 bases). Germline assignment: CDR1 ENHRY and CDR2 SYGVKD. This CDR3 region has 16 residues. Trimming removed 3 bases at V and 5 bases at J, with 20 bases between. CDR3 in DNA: TGTGCCATCAGTGACCCAGACAGCTACGGTGGCCACGAGCAGTACTTC. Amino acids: CAISDPDSYGGHEQYF.

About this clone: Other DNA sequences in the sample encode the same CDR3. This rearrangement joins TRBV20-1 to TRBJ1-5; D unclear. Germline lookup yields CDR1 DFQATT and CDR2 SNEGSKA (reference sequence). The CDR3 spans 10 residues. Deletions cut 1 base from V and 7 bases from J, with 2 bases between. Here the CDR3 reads CSARGQPQHF. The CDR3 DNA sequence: TGCAGTGCTAGAGGGCAGCCCCAGCATTTT.

CDR3 in DNA: TGTGCCAGCAGCTTTTCCGGGACAGACTACGAGCAGTACTTC. It is translated as CASSFSGTDYEQYF. The chain employs TRBV5-6 and TRBJ2-5; 7 bases are a match to TRBD1. The DNA end favors TRBJ2-7, so the J call may be wrong. Germline CDR1 reads SGHDT; CDR2 reads YYEEEE. This CDR3 is built from 14 residues.

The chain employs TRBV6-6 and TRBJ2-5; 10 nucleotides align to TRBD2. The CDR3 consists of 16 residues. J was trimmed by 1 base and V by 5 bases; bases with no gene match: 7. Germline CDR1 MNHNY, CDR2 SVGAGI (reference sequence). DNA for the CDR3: TGTGCCAGCAGTCCCTGGACTAGCGGCTTCCAAGAGACCCAGTACTTC. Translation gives CASSPWTSGFQETQYF.

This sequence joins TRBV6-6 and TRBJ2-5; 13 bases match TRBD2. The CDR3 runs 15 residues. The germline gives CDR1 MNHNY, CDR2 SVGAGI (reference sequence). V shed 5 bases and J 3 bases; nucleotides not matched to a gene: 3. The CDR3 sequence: CASSPGLAGEETQYF. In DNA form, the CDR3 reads TGTGCCAGCAGTCCCGGACTAGCGGGGGAAGAGACCCAGTACTTC.

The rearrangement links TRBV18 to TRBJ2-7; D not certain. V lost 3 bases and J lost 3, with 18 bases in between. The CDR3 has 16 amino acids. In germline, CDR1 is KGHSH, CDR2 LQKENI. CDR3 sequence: CASSPLSGSSNYEQYF. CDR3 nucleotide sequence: TGTGCCAGCTCACCCCTTTCCGGAAGTAGCAACTACGAGCAGTACTTC.

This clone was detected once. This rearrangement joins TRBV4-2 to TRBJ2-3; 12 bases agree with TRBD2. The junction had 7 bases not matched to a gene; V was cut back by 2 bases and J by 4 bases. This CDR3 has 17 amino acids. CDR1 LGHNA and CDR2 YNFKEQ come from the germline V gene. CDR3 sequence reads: CASSQRLAGGPPDTQYF. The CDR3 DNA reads TGTGCCAGCAGCCAACGGCTAGCGGGAGGGCCCCCAGATACGCAGTATTTT.

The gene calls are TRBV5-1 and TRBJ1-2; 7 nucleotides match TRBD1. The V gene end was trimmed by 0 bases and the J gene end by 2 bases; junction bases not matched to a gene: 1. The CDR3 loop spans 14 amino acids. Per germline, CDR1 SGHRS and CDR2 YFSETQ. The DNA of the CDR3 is TGCGCCAGCAGCTTGGCGGGACAGAACTATGGCTACACCTTC. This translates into CASSLAGQNYGYTF.

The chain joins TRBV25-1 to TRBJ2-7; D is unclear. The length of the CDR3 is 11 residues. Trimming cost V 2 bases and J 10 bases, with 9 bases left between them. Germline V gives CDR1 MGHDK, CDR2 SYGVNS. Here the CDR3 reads CASSEGPLQYF. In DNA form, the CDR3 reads TGTGCCAGCAGTGAAGGTCCTCTACAGTACTTC.

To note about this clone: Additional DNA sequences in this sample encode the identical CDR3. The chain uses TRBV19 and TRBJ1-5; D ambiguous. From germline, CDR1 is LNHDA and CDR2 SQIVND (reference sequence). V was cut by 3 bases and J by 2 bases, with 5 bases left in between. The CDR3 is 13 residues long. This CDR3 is CASSIRGNQPQHF. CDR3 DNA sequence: TGTGCCAGTAGTATTAGGGGCAATCAGCCCCAGCATTTT.

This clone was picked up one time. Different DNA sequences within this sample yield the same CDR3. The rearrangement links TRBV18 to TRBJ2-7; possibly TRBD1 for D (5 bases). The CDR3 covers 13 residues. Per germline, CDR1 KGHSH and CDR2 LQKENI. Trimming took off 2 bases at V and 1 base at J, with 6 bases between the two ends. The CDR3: CASSPGASYEQYF. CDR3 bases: TGTGCCAGCTCACCAGGGGCGTCCTACGAGCAGTACTTC. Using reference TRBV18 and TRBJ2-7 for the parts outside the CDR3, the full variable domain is NAGVMQNPRHLVRRRGQEARLRCSPMKGHSHVYWYRQLPEEGLKFMVYLQKENIIDESGMPKERFSAEFPKEGPSILRIQQVVRGDSAAYFCASSPGASYEQYFGPGTRLTVT.

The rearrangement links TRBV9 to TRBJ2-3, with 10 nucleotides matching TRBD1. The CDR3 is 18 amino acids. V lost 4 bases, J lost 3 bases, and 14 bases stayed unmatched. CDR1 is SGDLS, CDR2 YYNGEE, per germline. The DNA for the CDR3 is TGTGCCAGCAGCCCCAAATTCGGGGACAGGGGTGGTACAGATACGCAGTATTTT. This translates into CASSPKFGDRGGTDTQYF.